The count of the clone carrying this T cell receptor (beta chain) is one. Antigen: not known. The repertoire was sequenced with immunoSEQ multiplex PCR; TCRdb's copy has only in-frame clones and lacks some. The repertoire holds thousands of clones, with about 80% as singletons. The CDR3 consists of 14 residues. From germline, CDR1 is SNHLY and CDR2 FYNNEI. V dropped 11 bases and J dropped 0; count of bases not matched to a gene: 4. A marrow graft followed busulfan-fludarabine conditioning, with cyclophosphamide on days +3 and +4. These data are taken from a study of T cells after posttransplantation cyclophosphamide. Findings and limits, study-wide: Later blood repertoires were often dominated by clones from the donor CD8+ memory compartment. Tissue-infiltrating T cells from skin or gut overlapped little with blood T cells. Recipient CMV seropositivity and CMV reactivation strongly tracked TRB clonality.

The chain couples TRBV2 to TRBJ2-3; 11 bases match TRBD2. Sequencing was performed on PBMCs, taken after allogeneic stem cell transplant with posttransplant cyclophosphamide. This receptor was obtained from a male patient between 60 and 69 years old who received an allogeneic stem cell transplant from an unrelated donor, was CMV-positive, and had no GVHD. The graft donor may have contributed some T cells. The CDR3 DNA reads as TGTGCCGACAGGACTAGCGGGAGCACAGATACGCAGTATTTT. Translated: CADRTSGSTDTQYF. Looking up the rest from reference TRBV2 and TRBJ2-3 gives the full variable domain: EPEVTQTPSHQVTQMGQEVILRCVPISNHLYFYWYRQILGQKVEFLVSFYNNEISEKSEIFDDQFSVERPDGSNFTLKIRSTKLEDSAMYFCADRTSGSTDTQYFGPGTRLTVL.